This T cell receptor beta chain originates from a study of cytomegalovirus exposure and HLA in healthy donors. Study outcomes and limitations: The presence/absence work took it that sequencing depth was about the same across donors. CMV antigen specificity of a few CMV-associated chains was confirmed in vitro. One later analysis reportedly identified an Asian-associated ancestry cluster that showed fewer N-insertions than the roughly 640-donor mean.

The PCR ran on 60 Vbeta and 13 Jbeta primers. As processed by the authors: Per a later analysis, the number of unique TCR beta chains was some 75 million, of which roughly 10 million were shared. Produced via immunoSEQ multiplex PCR; TCRdb's table is partial and in-frame only. From that table come the V and J calls and clone size; the DNA was used to work out D and trimming. The data show about 140,000 clones, about four fifths seen once. There are 12 residues in the CDR3. The V gene's germline CDR1 is LGHNA and CDR2 YNFKEQ. V lost 5 bases and J lost 8, with 10 bases in between. A remark on this clone: Its specificity is not known.

The rearrangement uses TRBV4-2 and TRBJ2-1; a possible D gene is TRBD1 (6 bases). The clonotype originates from a male donor in good health and CMV-seronegative. Sample: PBMCs. CDR3 residues: CASSYREHEQFF. CDR3 DNA sequence: TGTGCCAGCAGCTACAGGGAGCATGAGCAGTTCTTC.